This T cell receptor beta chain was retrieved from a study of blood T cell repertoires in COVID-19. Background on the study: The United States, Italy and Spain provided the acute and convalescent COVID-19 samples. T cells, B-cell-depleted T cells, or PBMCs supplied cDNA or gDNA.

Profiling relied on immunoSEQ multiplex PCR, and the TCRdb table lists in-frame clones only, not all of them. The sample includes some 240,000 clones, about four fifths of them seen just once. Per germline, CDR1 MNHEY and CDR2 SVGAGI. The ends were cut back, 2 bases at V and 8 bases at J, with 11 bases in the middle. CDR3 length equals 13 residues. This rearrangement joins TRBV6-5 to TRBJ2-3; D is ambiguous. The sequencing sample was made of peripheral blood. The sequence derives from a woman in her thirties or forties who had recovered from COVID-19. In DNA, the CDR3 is TGTGCCAGCAGTTACAGGTCGAGAGGTACGCAGTATTTT. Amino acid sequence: CASSYRSRGTQYF.